This is a list of T cell receptor beta chains from one sample in a study of cytomegalovirus exposure and HLA in healthy donors. Sequencing used immunoSEQ multiplex PCR; TCRdb keeps in-frame clones, though not all of them. The data contain some 120,000 clones, roughly 77% of them seen just once; the ten biggest clones take up about 1.7%. The material sequenced was PBMCs. Receptors originate from a man aged 40-49 years in good health and CMV-seronegative. Each CDR3 is given with its conserved first and last residue. Each record gives: V gene, D gene, clone size, J gene, CDR3 length, CDR3 DNA, CDR3 protein. D genes are given only for firm matches. A clone size is listed for some rows: how often the clone was seen (once, few, many), or a class if it is expanded.

v_call: TRBV5-4
d_call: TRBD2
clone_size: once
j_call: TRBJ2-1
cdr3_length: 13
cdr3_nt: TGTGCCAGCAGCAAAACTAGCGACAATGAGCAGTTCTTC
cdr3_aa: CASSKTSDNEQFF

v_call: TRBV4-2
d_call: NA
clone_size: NA
j_call: TRBJ2-2
cdr3_length: 13
cdr3_nt: TGTGCCAGCAGCCACCTTGAGGTCCGGGAGCTGTTTTTT
cdr3_aa: CASSHLEVRELFF

v_call: TRBV5-1
d_call: TRBD2
clone_size: NA
j_call: TRBJ2-3
cdr3_length: 15
cdr3_nt: TGCGCCAGCAGGCCTAGCGGGGGGAGCACAGATACGCAGTATTTT
cdr3_aa: CASRPSGGSTDTQYF

v_call: TRBV19
d_call: TRBD1
clone_size: few
j_call: TRBJ1-2
cdr3_length: 11
cdr3_nt: TGTGCCAGTAGGGGGACAGCCTGGACAACATTC
cdr3_aa: CASRGTAWTTF

v_call: TRBV19
d_call: NA
clone_size: NA
j_call: TRBJ2-1
cdr3_length: 15
cdr3_nt: TGTGCCAGTCGAGCCGACAGGAGCTCCTACAATGAGCAGTTCTTC
cdr3_aa: CASRADRSSYNEQFF

v_call: TRBV5-1
d_call: TRBD1
clone_size: NA
j_call: TRBJ1-1
cdr3_length: 15
cdr3_nt: TGCGCCAGCAGCCCGGGCACAGGGGATCGCACTGAAGCTTTCTTT
cdr3_aa: CASSPGTGDRTEAFF

v_call: TRBV23-1
d_call: NA
clone_size: once
j_call: TRBJ1-6
cdr3_length: 15
cdr3_nt: TGCGCCAGCAGTCAATCTAGGGGGATTTATTCACCCCTCCACTTT
cdr3_aa: CASSQSRGIYSPLHF

v_call: TRBV4-1
d_call: NA
clone_size: NA
j_call: TRBJ1-1
cdr3_length: 14
cdr3_nt: TGCGCCAGCAGCCAAGTAGGAGGGGGGGCTGAAGCTTTCTTT
cdr3_aa: CASSQVGGGAEAFF

v_call: TRBV6-6
d_call: NA
clone_size: NA
j_call: TRBJ1-5
cdr3_length: 12
cdr3_nt: TGTGCCATCGGGTCTAGCAATCAGCCCCAGCATTTT
cdr3_aa: CAIGSSNQPQHF

v_call: TRBV5-1
d_call: TRBD2
clone_size: NA
j_call: TRBJ2-1
cdr3_length: 20
cdr3_nt: TGCGCCAGCAGCTTGCCCTCCTCGGTAGCGGGGAAGAGCTCCTACAATGAGCAGTTCTTC
cdr3_aa: CASSLPSSVAGKSSYNEQFF

v_call: TRBV19
d_call: TRBD1
clone_size: NA
j_call: TRBJ2-7
cdr3_length: 15
cdr3_nt: TGTGCCAGTAGTAGCACCGGGACAGGGGGCTACGAGCAGTACTTC
cdr3_aa: CASSSTGTGGYEQYF

v_call: TRBV6-1
d_call: NA
clone_size: NA
j_call: TRBJ1-5
cdr3_length: 17
cdr3_nt: TGTGCCAGCAGTGAAACGCGATACAAGAGCGGCAATCAGCCCCAGCATTTT
cdr3_aa: CASSETRYKSGNQPQHF

v_call: TRBV19
d_call: TRBD2
clone_size: NA
j_call: TRBJ2-2
cdr3_length: 17
cdr3_nt: TGTGCCAGTAGTATAGGGACTAGCGGGAGGGTATCCGGGGAGCTGTTTTTT
cdr3_aa: CASSIGTSGRVSGELFF

v_call: TRBV5-6
d_call: NA
clone_size: NA
j_call: TRBJ2-7
cdr3_length: 15
cdr3_nt: TGTGCCAGCAGCTTGTCGTGGATCGGGTCCTACGAGCAGTACTTC
cdr3_aa: CASSLSWIGSYEQYF

v_call: TRBV11-2
d_call: NA
clone_size: NA
j_call: TRBJ2-7
cdr3_length: 15
cdr3_nt: TGTGCCAGCAGCTTAGCAGCCTTTCGGGGTTACGAGCAGTACTTC
cdr3_aa: CASSLAAFRGYEQYF

v_call: TRBV6-5
d_call: NA
clone_size: NA
j_call: TRBJ1-2
cdr3_length: 11
cdr3_nt: TGTGCCAGCTTGGCGGAGGGAAGCCCTACCTTC
cdr3_aa: CASLAEGSPTF

v_call: TRBV27
d_call: TRBD2
clone_size: NA
j_call: TRBJ2-7
cdr3_length: 16
cdr3_nt: TGTGCCAGCAGTTTGGCTGGACTAGCGGATCCCTGGGAGCAGTACTTC
cdr3_aa: CASSLAGLADPWEQYF

v_call: TRBV7-2
d_call: NA
clone_size: NA
j_call: TRBJ1-1
cdr3_length: 14
cdr3_nt: TGTGCCAGCAGGGGGATCGGGATGAACACTGAAGCTTTCTTT
cdr3_aa: CASRGIGMNTEAFF

v_call: TRBV5-1
d_call: NA
clone_size: NA
j_call: TRBJ2-1
cdr3_length: 12
cdr3_nt: TGCACCAGCACTATGGGGCAGAATGAGCAGTTCTTC
cdr3_aa: CTSTMGQNEQFF

v_call: TRBV30
d_call: NA
clone_size: NA
j_call: TRBJ2-5
cdr3_length: 12
cdr3_nt: TGTGCCTGGTCTCCGACTTCTGGGACCCAGTACTTC
cdr3_aa: CAWSPTSGTQYF

v_call: TRBV10-2
d_call: NA
clone_size: NA
j_call: TRBJ1-4
cdr3_length: 14
cdr3_nt: TGCGCCACCCTATCCGGGGGGCGAAATGAAAAACTGTTTTTT
cdr3_aa: CATLSGGRNEKLFF

v_call: TRBV19
d_call: NA
clone_size: NA
j_call: TRBJ2-4
cdr3_length: 11
cdr3_nt: TGTGCCAGTACATTTGCGGACATTCAGTACTTC
cdr3_aa: CASTFADIQYF

v_call: TRBV5-1
d_call: NA
clone_size: NA
j_call: TRBJ2-3
cdr3_length: 16
cdr3_nt: TGCGCCAGCAGCCCAAATCCCGCCAGGGCAGTAGATACGCAGTATTTT
cdr3_aa: CASSPNPARAVDTQYF

v_call: TRBV28
d_call: NA
clone_size: NA
j_call: TRBJ1-5
cdr3_length: 16
cdr3_nt: TGTGCCAGCAGTGTGCTTCAGGGAAGTGGCAATCAGCCCCAGCATTTT
cdr3_aa: CASSVLQGSGNQPQHF

v_call: TRBV19
d_call: TRBD1
clone_size: NA
j_call: TRBJ1-2
cdr3_length: 14
cdr3_nt: TGTGCCAGCACAACAGGGGGCGCCGGGCATGGCTACACCTTC
cdr3_aa: CASTTGGAGHGYTF

v_call: TRBV15
d_call: NA
clone_size: NA
j_call: TRBJ1-5
cdr3_length: 14
cdr3_nt: TGTGCCACCGGTAGACGGGATAGCAATCAGCCCCAGCATTTT
cdr3_aa: CATGRRDSNQPQHF

v_call: TRBV6-1
d_call: NA
clone_size: NA
j_call: TRBJ1-3
cdr3_length: 14
cdr3_nt: TGTGCCAGCAGTGAGCACACCTCTGGAAACACCATATATTTT
cdr3_aa: CASSEHTSGNTIYF

v_call: TRBV30
d_call: NA
clone_size: NA
j_call: TRBJ2-7
cdr3_length: 13
cdr3_nt: TGTGCCTGGAGTGGAAACAGCCTCTACGAGCAGTACTTC
cdr3_aa: CAWSGNSLYEQYF

v_call: TRBV28
d_call: TRBD2
clone_size: NA
j_call: TRBJ2-3
cdr3_length: 17
cdr3_nt: TGTGCCAGCAGCAACCCAGGACTAGCGGGAGGGCCGGATACGCAGTATTTT
cdr3_aa: CASSNPGLAGGPDTQYF

v_call: TRBV7-9
d_call: TRBD2
clone_size: NA
j_call: TRBJ2-7
cdr3_length: 17
cdr3_nt: TGTGCCAGCAGCTTAGGACCACTAGCGGCAAGCTCCTACGAGCAGTACTTC
cdr3_aa: CASSLGPLAASSYEQYF

v_call: TRBV27
d_call: TRBD1
clone_size: NA
j_call: TRBJ1-5
cdr3_length: 19
cdr3_nt: TGTGCCAGCAGACCTCTAATAGGGACAGGGGGCGCGGGCAATCAGCCCCAGCATTTT
cdr3_aa: CASRPLIGTGGAGNQPQHF

v_call: TRBV11-2
d_call: NA
clone_size: NA
j_call: TRBJ1-2
cdr3_length: 12
cdr3_nt: TGTGCCAGCAGCTCCAGTCGGGATGGCTACACCTTC
cdr3_aa: CASSSSRDGYTF

v_call: TRBV5-1
d_call: TRBD2
clone_size: few
j_call: TRBJ2-5
cdr3_length: 15
cdr3_nt: TGCGCCAGCAGCCCCGCGGGGGGGCGACGGGAGACCCAGTACTTC
cdr3_aa: CASSPAGGRRETQYF

v_call: TRBV19
d_call: TRBD1
clone_size: NA
j_call: TRBJ1-5
cdr3_length: 14
cdr3_nt: TGTGCCAGTAGTCAGACAGGGGCCGGCCAGCCCCAGCATTTT
cdr3_aa: CASSQTGAGQPQHF

v_call: TRBV11-2
d_call: NA
clone_size: NA
j_call: TRBJ1-4
cdr3_length: 14
cdr3_nt: TGTGCCAGTAGCCCTGGACAGACTAATGAAAAACTGTTTTTT
cdr3_aa: CASSPGQTNEKLFF

v_call: TRBV28
d_call: NA
clone_size: NA
j_call: TRBJ1-1
cdr3_length: 11
cdr3_nt: TGTGCCACCGAGACTAACACTGAAGCTTTCTTT
cdr3_aa: CATETNTEAFF

v_call: TRBV27
d_call: NA
clone_size: NA
j_call: TRBJ1-1
cdr3_length: 13
cdr3_nt: TGTGCCATCAAGGGGGGAGGGAGCACTGAAGCTTTCTTT
cdr3_aa: CAIKGGGSTEAFF

v_call: TRBV9
d_call: NA
clone_size: once
j_call: TRBJ1-4
cdr3_length: 14
cdr3_nt: TGTGCCAGCAGCCCGACAGCAACTAATGAAAAACTGTTTTTT
cdr3_aa: CASSPTATNEKLFF

v_call: TRBV7-9
d_call: NA
clone_size: NA
j_call: TRBJ2-3
cdr3_length: 12
cdr3_nt: TGTGCCAGCACCCCCAGGGAAGATACGCAGTATTTT
cdr3_aa: CASTPREDTQYF

v_call: TRBV15
d_call: NA
clone_size: once
j_call: TRBJ1-3
cdr3_length: 15
cdr3_nt: TGTGCCACCAGCAGGGAACAGGGCGGTGGAAACACCATATATTTT
cdr3_aa: CATSREQGGGNTIYF

v_call: TRBV6-5
d_call: TRBD2
clone_size: NA
j_call: TRBJ2-5
cdr3_length: 14
cdr3_nt: TGTGCCAGCAGTAGACTAGCGGTTCAAGAGACCCAGTACTTC
cdr3_aa: CASSRLAVQETQYF

v_call: TRBV19
d_call: NA
clone_size: NA
j_call: TRBJ1-6
cdr3_length: 16
cdr3_nt: TGTGCCAGTAGTGATACACCTGGGCGATATAATTCACCCCTCCACTTT
cdr3_aa: CASSDTPGRYNSPLHF